These 28 T cell receptor beta chains share one sample of origin, sequenced in a study of response to subunit inactivated influenza vaccine. Using its own MiXCR run on the RT-PCR reads, TCRdb lists one record per CDR3 protein. The sample holds about 240,000 distinct CDR3 sequences, roughly an eighth seen once. Source: non-naive T cells sorted from PBMCs, taken roughly 15 days before vaccination. The receptors originated from a man between 50 and 59 years old who received an inactivated influenza vaccine.

This clonotype has just a few counts. The chain employs TRBV12-3 or TRBV12-4 and TRBJ1-5; 7 bases agree with TRBD1. Losses at the gene ends were 6 bases for V and 6 bases for J; bases not matched to a gene: 14. The length of the CDR3 is 16 residues. In DNA form, the CDR3 reads TGTGCCAGCAGCCGACAGGGCCTACCCGGCGGTCAGCCCCAGCATTTT. This sequence encodes CASSRQGLPGGQPQHF.

This clonotype was counted ten times or more. V and J are TRBV9 and TRBJ2-6, with D unclear. Germline values: CDR1 SGDLS, CDR2 YYNGEE. V shed 1 base and J shed 2 bases, with 4 bases lying between them. The CDR3 length is 14 residues. This CDR3 is CASSVLAGANVLTF. The CDR3 DNA sequence: TGTGCCAGCAGCGTATTAGCTGGGGCCAACGTCCTGACTTTC.

This clonotype was seen ten or more times. The V and J genes are TRBV5-6 and TRBJ2-7, with D perhaps TRBD1 or TRBD2 (5 bases each). Trimming took 2 bases from V and 4 from J, leaving 10 bases between them. This CDR3 has 13 amino acids. Germline V gene sequence: CDR1 SGHDT, CDR2 YYEEEE. The CDR3 sequence is CASSFSREYEQYF. The CDR3 DNA reads as TGTGCCAGCAGCTTCTCCAGGGAGTACGAGCAGTACTTC.

The rearrangement uses TRBV7-9 and TRBJ2-1; the D call may be TRBD1 or TRBD2 (5 bases each). Germline CDR1 SEHNR, CDR2 FQNEAQ (reference sequence). Trimming shortened V by 11 bases and J by 0 bases, and 11 bases separated the two germline ends. This CDR3 has 13 amino acids. CDR3: CAPGTSSYNEQFF. In DNA form, the CDR3 reads TGTGCCCCTGGGACCAGCTCCTACAATGAGCAGTTCTTC. Complete variable domain (other parts from reference TRBV7-9 and TRBJ2-1): DTGVSQNPRHKITKRGQNVTFRCDPISEHNRLYWYRQTLGQGPEFLTYFQNEAQLEKSRLLSDRFSAERPKGSFSTLEIQRTEQGDSAMYLCAPGTSSYNEQFFGPGTRLTVL.

The J gene is TRBJ2-1, the V gene TRBV12-3 or TRBV12-4; unclear D gene. Trimming removed 5 bases at V and 8 bases at J, with 7 bases between. The CDR3 is 11 residues long. The chain's CDR3 is CASSEYHEQFF. CDR3 nucleotides: TGTGCCAGCAGTGAATACCATGAGCAGTTCTTC.

This clonotype was picked up a small number of times. J is TRBJ1-1 and V is TRBV27; D is unclear. In germline, CDR1 is MNHEY, CDR2 SMNVEV (reference sequence). Trimming left V 1 base short and J 1 base short, with 10 bases between. This CDR3 comprises 15 residues. CDR3 amino acids: CASSLLQSGNTEAFF. The CDR3, as DNA: TGTGCCAGCAGTTTATTACAGTCGGGGAACACTGAAGCTTTCTTT.

This clonotype has more than one count but fewer than ten. As DNA, the CDR3 is TGTGCCAGCAGTCCCAGGGCAGGGGCCTCTGGAAACACCATATATTTT. Amino acid sequence: CASSPRAGASGNTIYF. V and J are TRBV6-1 and TRBJ1-3; tentatively, D is TRBD1 (6 bases). V lost 5 bases and J 0 bases, leaving 14 bases between the germline ends. This CDR3 spans 16 amino acids. Looked up from germline, CDR1 is MNHNS and CDR2 is SASEGT.

This clonotype has more than one count but fewer than ten. The J gene is TRBJ2-7, the V gene TRBV12-3 or TRBV12-4, with TRBD1 matching over 8 bases. The trim removed 6 bases at V and 6 bases at J, leaving 10 bases unmatched. The CDR3 is 14 residues long. The CDR3 nucleotides are TGTGCCAGCAGCTCGGTCCAGGGGGCTAGCGAGCAGTACTTC. Its translation: CASSSVQGASEQYF.

The V gene is TRBV5-1, the J gene TRBJ2-5, with 8 bases matching TRBD1. The V and J ends lost 1 base and 3 bases, in that order; junction bases with no gene match: 11. Germline V gives CDR1 SGHRS, CDR2 YFSETQ. The CDR3 is 17 residues long. The CDR3 sequence: CASSLTGGLLLEETQYF. DNA for the CDR3: TGCGCCAGCAGCTTGACAGGGGGTTTATTACTAGAAGAGACCCAGTACTTC. Filled out from reference TRBV5-1 and TRBJ2-5, the complete variable domain reads KAGVTQTPRYLIKTRGQQVTLSCSPISGHRSVSWYQQTPGQGLQFLFEYFSETQRNKGNFPGRFSGRQFSNSRSEMNVSTLELGDSALYLCASSLTGGLLLEETQYFGPGTRLLVL.

This clonotype was counted at least ten times. The genes are TRBV4-3 and TRBJ2-7; 8 bases align to TRBD2. The J segment lost 4 bases and the V segment lost 2 bases, leaving 10 bases of the junction unmatched. The CDR3 consists of 16 residues. Germline V CDR1 and CDR2: LGHNA, YSLEER. This CDR3 reads CASSQYHTSGGYEQYF. Written as DNA, the CDR3 is TGCGCCAGCAGCCAATATCATACTAGCGGCGGGTACGAGCAGTACTTC.

V gene TRBV29-1 combines with J gene TRBJ2-7; D call uncertain. Between the trimmed V and J ends, which lost 4 bases and 6 bases, there was a span of 13 bases. CDR3 length: 12 residues. From germline, CDR1 is SQVTM and CDR2 ANQGSEA. Here the CDR3 DNA reads TGCAGCGTTGTGGCGGCCTCCGGCGAGCAGTACTTC. Translated, it gives CSVVAASGEQYF.

This clonotype was observed at least ten times. The gene calls are TRBV7-9 and TRBJ2-5; D gene unclear. This CDR3 spans 14 amino acids. V lost 2 bases and J 2 bases, leaving 9 bases between the germline ends. Germline assignment: CDR1 SEHNR and CDR2 FQNEAQ (reference sequence). The CDR3 sequence: CASSLSRLQETQYF. The DNA of the CDR3 is TGTGCCAGCAGCTTATCAAGGTTACAAGAGACCCAGTACTTC.

This clonotype showed up just a few times. The rearrangement links TRBV7-3 to TRBJ2-5, with 7 bases aligning to TRBD1. CDR3 length equals 13 residues. Trimming took 3 bases from V and 5 from J; bases not matched to a gene: 3. Germline V gives CDR1 SGHTA, CDR2 FQGTGA. CDR3 bases: TGTGCCAGCAGCTTGACCAGGGGGGAGACCCAGTACTTC. Encoded protein: CASSLTRGETQYF. Full variable domain (missing parts from reference TRBV7-3 and TRBJ2-5): GAGVSQTPSNKVTEKGKYVELRCDPISGHTALYWYRQSLGQGPEFLIYFQGTGAADDSGLPNDRFFAVRPEGSVSTLKIQRTERGDSAVYLCASSLTRGETQYFGPGTRLLVL.

This chain connects TRBV27 to TRBJ2-3; D is unresolved. V was shortened by 2 bases and J by 6 bases, with 9 bases between the two germline ends. CDR3 length: 13 amino acids. Germline values: CDR1 MNHEY, CDR2 SMNVEV (reference sequence). The CDR3 DNA sequence: TGTGCCAGCAGTTTAGCCCCCGGGGATACGCAGTATTTT. Translation gives CASSLAPGDTQYF.

CDR3 residues: CASSPQGAGGANVLTF. DNA for the CDR3: TGTGCCAGCAGCCCACAGGGGGCGGGAGGGGCCAACGTCCTGACTTTC. The chain has TRBV6-1 and TRBJ2-6; 9 nucleotides match TRBD1. This CDR3 contains 16 residues. After removal of 6 bases from V and 4 bases from J, the junction contained 7 bases not matched to a gene. Germline V CDR1 and CDR2: MNHNS, SASEGT.

This clonotype was detected many times. CDR3 nucleotides: TGTGCCAGCAGCTTGGCAGCCACGAACACCGGGGAGCTGTTTTTT. Residues: CASSLAATNTGELFF. The rearrangement links TRBV7-6 to TRBJ2-2; D is unresolved. Deletions cut 3 bases from V and 0 bases from J, with 8 bases between. Germline CDR1 is SGHVS and CDR2 is FNYEAQ. The CDR3 sequence is 15 residues long. The whole variable domain, remainder taken from reference TRBV7-6 and TRBJ2-2, is GAGVSQSPRYKVTKRGQDVALRCDPISGHVSLYWYRQALGQGPEFLTYFNYEAQQDKSGLPNDRFSAERPEGSISTLTIQRTEQRDSAMYRCASSLAATNTGELFFGEGSRLTVL.

Details on this clonotype: At one end, the junction sequence differs from germline, possibly due to a read error. The chain combines TRBV28 with TRBJ2-3, with D possibly being TRBD1 or TRBD2 (5 bases each). The CDR3 loop spans 17 amino acids. From germline, CDR1 is MDHEN and CDR2 SYDVKM. The CDR3 spells CACSSLRGRIYTDTQYF. For the CDR3, the DNA is TGTGCCTGCAGTTCGCTGAGGGGTAGAATTTACACAGATACGCAGTATTTT.

CDR3 sequence (DNA): TGTGCCACCAGTGGAATGAACACTGAAGCTTTCTTT. Its translation: CATSGMNTEAFF. The rearrangement joins TRBV24-1 to TRBJ1-1; no clear D. Trimming cost V 5 bases and J 0 bases, with 3 bases left between them. This CDR3 is 12 amino acids long. The V gene's germline CDR1 is KGHDR and CDR2 SFDVKD.

This clonotype was detected a few times. The chain couples TRBV20-1 to TRBJ2-5; 8 bases fit TRBD1. Looked up from germline, CDR1 is DFQATT and CDR2 is SNEGSKA (reference sequence). CDR3 length: 14 amino acids. The J segment lost 1 base and the V segment lost 3 bases, leaving 4 bases of the junction unmatched. CDR3 amino acids: CSASGQGIQETQYF. The CDR3 DNA is TGCAGTGCTAGTGGACAGGGCATCCAAGAGACCCAGTACTTC.

V usage is TRBV20-1 and J usage is TRBJ1-2; D is uncertain. Looked up from germline, CDR1 is DFQATT and CDR2 is SNEGSKA (reference sequence). The CDR3 covers 11 residues. Between the trimmed V and J ends, which lost 0 bases and 12 bases, there was a span of 11 bases. CDR3 sequence reads: CSARESARNTF. CDR3 bases: TGCAGTGCTAGAGAGTCCGCAAGAAACACCTTC.

In this sample, this clonotype turned up a few times. V and J are TRBV2 and TRBJ1-5; unclear D gene. Looked up from germline, CDR1 is SNHLY and CDR2 is FYNNEI. The V and J ends lost 2 bases and 0 bases respectively, with 5 bases between them. This CDR3 contains 14 residues. CDR3 residues: CASSEQNSNQPQHF. CDR3 in DNA: TGTGCCAGCAGTGAACAGAATAGCAATCAGCCCCAGCATTTT.

V gene TRBV10-2 combines with J gene TRBJ2-4; D possibly matches TRBD1 or TRBD2 (5 bases each). V was trimmed by 4 bases and J by 9 bases, leaving 13 bases between them. This CDR3 region has 13 residues. CDR1 is WSHSY and CDR2 is SAAADI in the germline V gene. The CDR3 DNA reads as TGCGCCAGCAGTGCCGGGGATAGGGGCATTCAGTACTTC. Protein product: CASSAGDRGIQYF.

In this sample, this clonotype turned up a few times. This sequence joins TRBV12-3 or TRBV12-4 and TRBJ2-7; 9 positions agree with TRBD1. V dropped 2 bases and J dropped 5; count of bases not matched to a gene: 13. This CDR3 has 17 residues. The DNA for the CDR3 is TGTGCCAGCAGTTTATCGTCCCTGGGGACAGGGCGCCACGAGCAGTACTTC. Translation gives CASSLSSLGTGRHEQYF.

V gene TRBV29-1 combines with J gene TRBJ1-5, with a tentative D call TRBD1 (6 bases). V gave up 1 base and J gave up 4 bases, with 8 bases separating them. CDR1 is SQVTM, CDR2 ANQGSEA, per germline. This CDR3 is 13 amino acids long. This CDR3 is CSVEGQGNQPQHF. In DNA form, the CDR3 reads TGCAGCGTTGAAGGGCAGGGGAATCAGCCCCAGCATTTT.

This clonotype was detected a few times. The V call is TRBV4-3, the J call TRBJ2-3; D is ambiguous. Trimming stripped 0 bases from V and 3 bases from J, with 10 bases between. This CDR3 has 15 residues. Germline lookup yields CDR1 LGHNA and CDR2 YSLEER. This chain's CDR3 is CASSQDYGTTDTQYF. The CDR3 DNA follows: TGCGCCAGCAGCCAAGATTATGGAACTACAGATACGCAGTATTTT.

The gene calls are TRBV28 and TRBJ1-1; the match to TRBD1 covers 8 bases. Unmatched junction bases numbered 9, after V lost 6 bases and J lost 0 bases. This CDR3 contains 16 residues. The V gene's germline CDR1 is MDHEN and CDR2 SYDVKM. CDR3 bases: TGTGCCAGCAGAGTAAGACAGGGGATCTTGAACACTGAAGCTTTCTTT. Protein product: CASRVRQGILNTEAFF.

This clonotype was found many times. The V gene is TRBV20-1, the J gene TRBJ2-7; D assignment may be TRBD1 or TRBD2 (5 bases each). The CDR3 has 12 residues. V lost 4 bases to trimming and J lost 3 bases, with 10 bases between them. CDR1 is DFQATT and CDR2 is SNEGSKA in the germline V gene (reference sequence). The chain's CDR3 is CSATGTLYEQYF. CDR3 DNA sequence: TGCAGTGCTACCGGGACCCTCTACGAGCAGTACTTC.

This clonotype came up a few times. In DNA, the CDR3 is TGTGCCAGCAGTAAGGACTACCCTCCGTGGGAGCTGTTTTTT. Translated: CASSKDYPPWELFF. The rearrangement uses TRBV12-3 or TRBV12-4 and TRBJ2-2; a weak D match, TRBD2 (6 bases). Trimming shortened V by 5 bases and J by 9 bases, and 16 bases separated the two germline ends. This CDR3 spans 14 amino acids.